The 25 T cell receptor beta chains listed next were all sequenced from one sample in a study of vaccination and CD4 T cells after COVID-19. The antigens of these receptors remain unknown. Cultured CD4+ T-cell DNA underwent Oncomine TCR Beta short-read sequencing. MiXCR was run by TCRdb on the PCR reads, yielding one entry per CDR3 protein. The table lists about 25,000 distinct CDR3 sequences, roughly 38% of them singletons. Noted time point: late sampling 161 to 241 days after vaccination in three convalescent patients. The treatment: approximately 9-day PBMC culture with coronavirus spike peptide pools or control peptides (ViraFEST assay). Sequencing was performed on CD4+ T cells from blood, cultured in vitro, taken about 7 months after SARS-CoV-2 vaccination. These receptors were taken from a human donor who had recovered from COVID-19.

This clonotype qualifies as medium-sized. The CDR3 reads CASSRGQGTAEAFF. DNA for the CDR3: TGTGCCAGTAGTAGGGGACAGGGTACTGCTGAAGCTTTCTTT. The chain links TRBV19 to TRBJ1-1; 9 bases map to TRBD1. CDR1 is LNHDA and CDR2 is SQIVND in the germline V gene (reference sequence). The CDR3 has 14 amino acids. V lost 4 bases, J lost 6 bases, and 6 bases stayed unmatched. Full variable domain (outside the CDR3, taken from reference TRBV19 and TRBJ1-1): DGGITQSPKYLFRKEGQNVTLSCEQNLNHDAMYWYRQDPGQGLRLIYYSQIVNDFQKGDIAEGYSVSREKKESFPLTVTSAQKNPTAFYLCASSRGQGTAEAFFGQGTRLTVV.

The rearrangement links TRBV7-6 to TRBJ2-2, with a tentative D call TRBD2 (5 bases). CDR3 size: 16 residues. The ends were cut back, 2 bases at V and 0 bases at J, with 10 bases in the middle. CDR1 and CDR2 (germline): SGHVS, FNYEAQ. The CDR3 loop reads CASSLRQRTNTGELFF. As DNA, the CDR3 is TGTGCCAGCAGCTTAAGGCAGCGGACGAACACCGGGGAGCTGTTTTTT.

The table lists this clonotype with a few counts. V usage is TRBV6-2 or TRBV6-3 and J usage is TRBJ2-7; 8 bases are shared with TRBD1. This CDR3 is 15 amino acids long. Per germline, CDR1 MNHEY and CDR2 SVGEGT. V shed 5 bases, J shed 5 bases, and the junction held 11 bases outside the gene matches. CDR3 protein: CASSRGDRMSHEQYF. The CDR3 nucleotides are TGTGCCAGCAGTAGGGGGGACAGGATGTCCCACGAGCAGTACTTC.

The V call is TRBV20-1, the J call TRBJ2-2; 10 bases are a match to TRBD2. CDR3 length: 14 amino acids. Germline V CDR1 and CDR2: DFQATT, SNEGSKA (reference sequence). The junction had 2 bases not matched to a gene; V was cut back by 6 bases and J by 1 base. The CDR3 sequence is CSARLAGNTGELFF. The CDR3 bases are TGCAGTGCGAGACTAGCGGGGAACACCGGGGAGCTGTTTTTT.

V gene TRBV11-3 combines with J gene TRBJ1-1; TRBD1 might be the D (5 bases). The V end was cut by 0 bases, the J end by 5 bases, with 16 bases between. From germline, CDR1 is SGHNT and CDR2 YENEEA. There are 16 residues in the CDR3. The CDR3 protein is CASSLDGRGGSTEAFF. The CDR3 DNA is TGTGCCAGCAGCTTAGATGGAAGGGGCGGAAGTACTGAAGCTTTCTTT.

CDR3 sequence reads: CASSARQGSYEQYF. CDR3 nucleotide sequence: TGTGCCAGCAGCGCCCGACAGGGCTCCTACGAGCAGTACTTC. J is TRBJ2-7 and V is TRBV7-8; 7 positions agree with TRBD1. V lost 5 bases to trimming and J lost 0 bases; unmatched junction nucleotides: 4. The V gene's germline CDR1 is SGHVS and CDR2 FQNEAQ. The CDR3 length is 14 residues.

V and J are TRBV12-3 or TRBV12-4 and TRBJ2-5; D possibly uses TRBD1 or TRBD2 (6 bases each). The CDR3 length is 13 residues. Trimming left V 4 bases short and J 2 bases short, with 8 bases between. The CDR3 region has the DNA TGTGCCAGCAGTTGGGGGGCACAAGAGACCCAGTACTTC. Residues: CASSWGAQETQYF.

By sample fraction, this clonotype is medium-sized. CDR3 DNA sequence: TGTGCCAGCAGCTTAGTGCCTAGCGGGAGAGTTGAGCAGTTCTTC. Its translation: CASSLVPSGRVEQFF. The V call is TRBV7-8, the J call TRBJ2-1; the match to TRBD2 covers 10 bases. Germline-derived CDR1 and CDR2 are SGHVS and FQNEAQ. J lost 9 bases, V lost 1 base, and 6 bases had no gene match. CDR3 size: 15 residues. Based on the CDR3 plus reference TRBV7-8 and TRBJ2-1, the full variable domain is GAGVSQSPRYKVAKRGQDVALRCDPISGHVSLFWYQQALGQGPEFLTYFQNEAQLDKSGLPSDRFFAERPEGSVSTLKIQRTQQEDSAVYLCASSLVPSGRVEQFFGPGTRLTVL.

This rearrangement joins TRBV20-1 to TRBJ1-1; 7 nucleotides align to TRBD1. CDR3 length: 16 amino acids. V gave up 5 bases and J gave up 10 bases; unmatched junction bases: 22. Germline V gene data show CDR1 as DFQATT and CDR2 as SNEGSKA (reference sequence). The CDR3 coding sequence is TGCAGTGCTCCCGTAAGGGGGGGACAGACAGCCTTGGGAGCTTTCTTT. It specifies CSAPVRGGQTALGAFF.

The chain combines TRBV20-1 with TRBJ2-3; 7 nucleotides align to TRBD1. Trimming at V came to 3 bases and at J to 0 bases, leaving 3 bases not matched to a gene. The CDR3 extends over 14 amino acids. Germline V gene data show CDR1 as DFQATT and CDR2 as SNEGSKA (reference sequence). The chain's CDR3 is CSASGTASTDTQYF. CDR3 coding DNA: TGCAGTGCTAGCGGGACAGCTAGCACAGATACGCAGTATTTT.

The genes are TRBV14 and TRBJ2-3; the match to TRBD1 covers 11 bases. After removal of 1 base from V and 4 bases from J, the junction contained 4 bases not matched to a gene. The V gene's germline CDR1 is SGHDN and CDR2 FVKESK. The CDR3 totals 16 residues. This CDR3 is CASSQAGQGAADTQYF. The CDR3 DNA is TGTGCCAGCAGCCAAGCTGGACAGGGGGCGGCAGATACGCAGTATTTT.

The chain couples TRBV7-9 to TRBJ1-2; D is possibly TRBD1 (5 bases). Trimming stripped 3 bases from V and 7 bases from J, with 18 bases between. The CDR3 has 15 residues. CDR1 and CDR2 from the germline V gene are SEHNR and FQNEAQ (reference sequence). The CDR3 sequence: CASSLEAGGVGGYTF. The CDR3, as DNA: TGTGCCAGCAGCTTGGAAGCCGGGGGGGTTGGTGGCTACACCTTC.

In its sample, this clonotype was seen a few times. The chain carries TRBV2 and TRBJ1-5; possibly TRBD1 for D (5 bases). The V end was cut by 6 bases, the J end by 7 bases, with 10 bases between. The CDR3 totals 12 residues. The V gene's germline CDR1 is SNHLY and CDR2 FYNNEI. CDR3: CASSREVQPQHF. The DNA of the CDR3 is TGTGCCAGCAGCAGGGAGGTACAGCCCCAGCATTTT.

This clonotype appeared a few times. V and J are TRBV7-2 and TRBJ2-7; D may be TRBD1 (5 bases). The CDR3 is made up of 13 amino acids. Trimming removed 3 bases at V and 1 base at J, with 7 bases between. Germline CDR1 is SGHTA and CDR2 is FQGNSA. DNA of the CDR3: TGTGCCAGCAGCTTGGGGCCGTCCTACGAGCAGTACTTC. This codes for CASSLGPSYEQYF.

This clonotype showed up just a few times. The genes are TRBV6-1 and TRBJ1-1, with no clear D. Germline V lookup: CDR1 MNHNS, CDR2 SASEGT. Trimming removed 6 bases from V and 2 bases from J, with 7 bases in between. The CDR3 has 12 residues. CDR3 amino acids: CASRQLNTEAFF. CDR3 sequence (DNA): TGTGCCAGCAGACAACTAAACACTGAAGCTTTCTTT.

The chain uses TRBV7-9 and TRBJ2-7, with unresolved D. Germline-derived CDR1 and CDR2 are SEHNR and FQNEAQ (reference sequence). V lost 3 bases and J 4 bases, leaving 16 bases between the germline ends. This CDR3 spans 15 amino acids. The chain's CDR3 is CASSFSQTVGYEQYF. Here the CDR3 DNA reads TGTGCCAGCAGCTTTAGCCAGACGGTAGGGTACGAGCAGTACTTC.

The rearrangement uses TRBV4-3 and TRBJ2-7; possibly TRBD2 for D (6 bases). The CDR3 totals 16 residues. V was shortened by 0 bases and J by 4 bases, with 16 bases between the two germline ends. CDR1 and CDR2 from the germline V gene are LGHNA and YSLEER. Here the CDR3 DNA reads TGCGCCAGCAGCCAAGATGTTAGCCGGGGGATATACGAGCAGTACTTC. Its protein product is CASSQDVSRGIYEQYF.

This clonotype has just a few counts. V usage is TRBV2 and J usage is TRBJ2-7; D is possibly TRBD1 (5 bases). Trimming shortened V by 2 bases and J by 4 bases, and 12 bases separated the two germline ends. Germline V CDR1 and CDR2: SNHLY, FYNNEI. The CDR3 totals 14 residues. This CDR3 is CASSELETAYEQYF. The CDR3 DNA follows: TGTGCCAGCAGTGAATTAGAGACAGCTTACGAGCAGTACTTC.

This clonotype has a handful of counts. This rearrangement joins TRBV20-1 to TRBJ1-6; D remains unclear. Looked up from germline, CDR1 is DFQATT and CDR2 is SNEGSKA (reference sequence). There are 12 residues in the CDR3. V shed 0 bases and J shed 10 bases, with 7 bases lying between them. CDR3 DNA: TGCAGTGCTAGAGATGCGGACTCACCCCTCCACTTT. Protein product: CSARDADSPLHF.

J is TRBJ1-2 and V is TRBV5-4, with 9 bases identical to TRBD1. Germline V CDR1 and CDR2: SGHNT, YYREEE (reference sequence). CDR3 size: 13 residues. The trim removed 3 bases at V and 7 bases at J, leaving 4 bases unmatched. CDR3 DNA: TGTGCCAGCAGCTGGGAACAGGGGGCTGGCTACACCTTC. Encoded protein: CASSWEQGAGYTF.

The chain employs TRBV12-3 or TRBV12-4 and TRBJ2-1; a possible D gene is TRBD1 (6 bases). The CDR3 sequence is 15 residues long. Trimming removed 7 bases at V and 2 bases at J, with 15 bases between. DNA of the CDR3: TGTGCCAGCACGAACGGCAGGGGAACCTACAATGAGCAGTTCTTC. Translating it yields CASTNGRGTYNEQFF.

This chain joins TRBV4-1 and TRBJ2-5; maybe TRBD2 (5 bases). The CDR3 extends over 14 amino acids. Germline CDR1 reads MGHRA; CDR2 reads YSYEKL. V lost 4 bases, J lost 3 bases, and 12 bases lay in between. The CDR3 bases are TGCGCCAGCAGCCGAGGGAGTGGGGAAGAGACCCAGTACTTC. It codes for CASSRGSGEETQYF.

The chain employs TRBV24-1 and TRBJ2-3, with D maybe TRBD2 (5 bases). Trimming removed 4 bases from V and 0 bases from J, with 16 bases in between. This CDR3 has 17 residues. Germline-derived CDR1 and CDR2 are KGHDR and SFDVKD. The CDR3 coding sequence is TGTGCCACCAGTGAGGTACGGGGTCGACGCAGCACAGATACGCAGTATTTT. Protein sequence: CATSEVRGRRSTDTQYF.

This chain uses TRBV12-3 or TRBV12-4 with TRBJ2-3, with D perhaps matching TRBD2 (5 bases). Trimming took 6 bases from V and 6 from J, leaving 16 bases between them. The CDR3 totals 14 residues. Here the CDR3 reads CASSSDGVADTQYF. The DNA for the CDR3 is TGTGCCAGCAGCTCGGACGGGGTGGCTGATACGCAGTATTTT.

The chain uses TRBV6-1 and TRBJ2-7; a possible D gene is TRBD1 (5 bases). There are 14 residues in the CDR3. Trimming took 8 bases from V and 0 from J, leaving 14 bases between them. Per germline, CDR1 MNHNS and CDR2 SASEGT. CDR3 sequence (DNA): TGTGCCAGCGGGGATCTTGGACACTCCTACGAGCAGTACTTC. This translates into CASGDLGHSYEQYF.